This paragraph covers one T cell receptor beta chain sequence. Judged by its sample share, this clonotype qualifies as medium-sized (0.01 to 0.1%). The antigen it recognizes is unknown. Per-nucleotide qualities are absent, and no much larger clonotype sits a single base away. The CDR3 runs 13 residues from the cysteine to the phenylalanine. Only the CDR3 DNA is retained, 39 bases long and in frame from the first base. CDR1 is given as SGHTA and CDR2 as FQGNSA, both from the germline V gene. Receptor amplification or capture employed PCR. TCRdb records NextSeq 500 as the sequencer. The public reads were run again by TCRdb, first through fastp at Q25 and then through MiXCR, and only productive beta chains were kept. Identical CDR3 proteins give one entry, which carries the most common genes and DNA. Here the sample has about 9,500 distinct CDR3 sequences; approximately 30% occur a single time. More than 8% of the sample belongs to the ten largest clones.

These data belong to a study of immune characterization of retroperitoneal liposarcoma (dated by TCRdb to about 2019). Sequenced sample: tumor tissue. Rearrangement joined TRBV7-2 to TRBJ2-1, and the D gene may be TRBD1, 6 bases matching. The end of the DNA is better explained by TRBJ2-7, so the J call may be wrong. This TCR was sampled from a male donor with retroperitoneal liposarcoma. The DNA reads TGTGCCAGCAGCCCGCGACAGGCTAATGAGCAGTACTTC. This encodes CASSPRQANEQYF.